The sequence of this TCR beta chain was determined in a study of siplizumab effects on memory and regulatory T cells. Measured with immunoSEQ multiplex PCR; TCRdb has only the in-frame clones, and not every one. The table includes around 68,000 clones, over 80% detected once. The length of the CDR3 is 11 residues. The germline V and J ends were trimmed by 4 bases and 8 bases, with 7 bases remaining between them. The germline CDR1 and CDR2 sequences are SGHDT and YYEEEE. Study outcomes and limitations: Only a minor fraction of alloreactive clones mapped to unstimulated subsets.

Of note for this clone: Its antigen is not known.

The V call is TRBV5-6, the J call TRBJ2-1; no definite D call. The sequenced sample was Tregs sorted from blood. This receptor was taken from a human donor in good health. In DNA, the CDR3 is TGTGCCAGCAGCCTGAGATATGAGCAGTTCTTC. Its translation is CASSLRYEQFF.